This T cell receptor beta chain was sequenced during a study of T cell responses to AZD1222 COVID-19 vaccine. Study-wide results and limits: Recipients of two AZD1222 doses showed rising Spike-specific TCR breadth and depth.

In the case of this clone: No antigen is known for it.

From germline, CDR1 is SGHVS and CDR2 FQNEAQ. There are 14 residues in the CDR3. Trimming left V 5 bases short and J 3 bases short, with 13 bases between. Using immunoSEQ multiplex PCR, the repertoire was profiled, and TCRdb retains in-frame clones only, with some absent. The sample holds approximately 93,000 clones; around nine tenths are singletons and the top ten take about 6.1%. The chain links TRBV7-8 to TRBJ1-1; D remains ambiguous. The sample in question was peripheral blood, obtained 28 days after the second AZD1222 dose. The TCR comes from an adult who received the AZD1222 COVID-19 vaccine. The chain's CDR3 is CASSPKWLDTEAFF. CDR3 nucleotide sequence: TGTGCCAGCAGCCCCAAGTGGCTCGACACTGAAGCTTTCTTT. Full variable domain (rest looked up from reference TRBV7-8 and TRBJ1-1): GAGVSQSPRYKVAKRGQDVALRCDPISGHVSLFWYQQALGQGPEFLTYFQNEAQLDKSGLPSDRFFAERPEGSVSTLKIQRTQQEDSAVYLCASSPKWLDTEAFFGQGTRLTVV.